This TCR beta chain was recorded in a study of T cells in localized non-small cell lung cancer. About this clone itself: Its cognate antigen is unknown.

This CDR3 has 11 amino acids. Between the trimmed V and J ends, which lost 4 bases and 1 base, there was a span of 4 bases. Germline CDR1 GTSNPN, CDR2 SVGIG (reference sequence). Findings and caveats of the study: An association was observed between higher blood T cell density and longer overall survival.

Assay used: immunoSEQ multiplex PCR; TCRdb lists only in-frame clones, some missing. The repertoire holds around 78,000 clones, with around 90% as singletons. This chain uses TRBV30 with TRBJ1-1; D call uncertain. The clonotype comes from a woman aged 40 to 75 with stage I squamous cell lung carcinoma. Sequenced material: peripheral blood, taken before any cancer treatment. CDR3 in amino acids: CAWNQNTEAFF. CDR3 nucleotide sequence: TGTGCCTGGAACCAGAACACTGAAGCTTTCTTT. Together with reference TRBV30 and TRBJ1-1, the CDR3 gives the full variable domain: SQTIHQWPATLVQPVGSPLSLECTVEGTSNPNLYWYRQAAGRGLQLLFYSVGIGQISSEVPQNLSASRPQDRQFILSSKKLLLSDSGFYLCAWNQNTEAFFGQGTRLTVV.